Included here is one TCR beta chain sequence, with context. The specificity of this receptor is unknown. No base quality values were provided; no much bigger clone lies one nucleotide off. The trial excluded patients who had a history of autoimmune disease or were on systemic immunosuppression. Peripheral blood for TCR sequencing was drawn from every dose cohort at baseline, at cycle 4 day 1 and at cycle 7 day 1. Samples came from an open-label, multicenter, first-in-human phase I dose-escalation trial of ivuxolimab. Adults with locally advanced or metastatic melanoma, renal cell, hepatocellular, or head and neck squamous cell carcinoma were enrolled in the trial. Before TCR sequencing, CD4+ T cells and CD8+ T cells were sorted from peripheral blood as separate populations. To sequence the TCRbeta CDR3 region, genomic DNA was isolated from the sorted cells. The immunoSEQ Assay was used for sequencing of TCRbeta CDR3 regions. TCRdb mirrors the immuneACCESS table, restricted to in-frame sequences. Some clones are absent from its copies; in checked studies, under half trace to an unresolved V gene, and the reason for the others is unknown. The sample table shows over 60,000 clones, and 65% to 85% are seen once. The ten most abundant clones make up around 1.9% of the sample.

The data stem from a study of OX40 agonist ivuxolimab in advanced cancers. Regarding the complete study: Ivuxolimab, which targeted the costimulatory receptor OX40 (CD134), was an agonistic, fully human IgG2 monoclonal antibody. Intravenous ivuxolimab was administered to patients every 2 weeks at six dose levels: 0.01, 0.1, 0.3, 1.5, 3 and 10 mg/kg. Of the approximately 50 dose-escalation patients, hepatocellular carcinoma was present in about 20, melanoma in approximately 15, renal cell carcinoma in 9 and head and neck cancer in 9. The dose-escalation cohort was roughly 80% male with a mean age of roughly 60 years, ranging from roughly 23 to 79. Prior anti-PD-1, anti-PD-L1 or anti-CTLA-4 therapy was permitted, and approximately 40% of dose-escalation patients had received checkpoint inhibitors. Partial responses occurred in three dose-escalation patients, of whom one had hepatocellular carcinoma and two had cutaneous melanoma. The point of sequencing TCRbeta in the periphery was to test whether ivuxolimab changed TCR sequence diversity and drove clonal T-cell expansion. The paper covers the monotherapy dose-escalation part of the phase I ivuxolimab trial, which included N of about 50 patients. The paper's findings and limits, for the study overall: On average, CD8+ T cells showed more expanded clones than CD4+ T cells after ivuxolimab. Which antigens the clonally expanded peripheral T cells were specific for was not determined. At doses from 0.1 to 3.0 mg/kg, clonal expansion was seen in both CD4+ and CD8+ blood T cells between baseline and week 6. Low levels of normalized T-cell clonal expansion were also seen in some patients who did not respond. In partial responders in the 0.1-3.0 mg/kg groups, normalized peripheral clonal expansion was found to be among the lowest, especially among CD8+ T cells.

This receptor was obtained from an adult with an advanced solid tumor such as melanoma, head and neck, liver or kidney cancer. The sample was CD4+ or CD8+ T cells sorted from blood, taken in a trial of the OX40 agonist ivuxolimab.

The DNA sequence reads TGTGCCAGCAGTGCGGGACAGCTTAATGAAAAACTGTTTTTT. The resulting protein is CASSAGQLNEKLFF. The rearrangement joined TRBV2 to TRBJ1-4; TRBD1 lines up with 7 middle nucleotides. From V the trimming removes 4 bases and from J it removes 4 bases, while the gene matches leave 3 bases of the junction unaccounted for. CDR1 and CDR2, looked up from the germline V gene, are SNHLY and FYNNEI. There are 14 amino acids in the CDR3, from cysteine to phenylalanine inclusive. Only CDR3 DNA remains: 42 bases, in frame from the first base.